Listed here are 9 T cell receptor beta chains from one sample, sequenced in a study of blood T cell repertoires in COVID-19. This table comes from immunoSEQ multiplex PCR, and its TCRdb copy is limited to in-frame clones, with some not included. The profile shows under 200,000 clones, 85% of them singletons. Sample: peripheral blood. These receptors came from a woman aged 50 to 60 with COVID-19, enrolled during active disease.

V gene TRBV18 combines with J gene TRBJ1-4, with 8 bases matching TRBD1. CDR1 is KGHSH, CDR2 LQKENI, per germline. The CDR3 extends over 17 amino acids. The V segment lost 2 bases and the J segment 8 bases; nucleotides outside the gene matches: 13. In nucleotides, the CDR3 is TGTGCCAGCTCACCAAGTAGCGGACAGGGAGGAAAGGAAAAACTGTTTTTT. Encoded protein: CASSPSSGQGGKEKLFF.

This sequence joins TRBV5-6 and TRBJ1-1; 7 bases are shared with TRBD1. Per the germline V gene, CDR1 is SGHDT and CDR2 is YYEEEE. V was pared by 5 bases and J by 5 bases, with 9 bases of the junction left unmatched. The CDR3 spans 14 residues. The CDR3 DNA reads as TGTGCCAGCAGTCCTCGGACAGGTTTGACTGAAGCTTTCTTT. Protein: CASSPRTGLTEAFF.

This chain uses TRBV5-8 with TRBJ2-5; 16 bases map to TRBD2. Germline CDR1 SGHTS, CDR2 YDEGEE. The V gene end was trimmed by 4 bases and the J gene end by 2 bases; junction bases not matched to a gene: 8. This CDR3 has 18 residues. The CDR3 sequence is CASSTGTSGGASQETQYF. The CDR3 DNA is TGTGCCAGCAGCACCGGGACTAGCGGGGGGGCAAGTCAAGAGACCCAGTACTTC.

This clone is a singleton in its sample. The chain has TRBV2 and TRBJ1-4, with TRBD1 identical over 10 bases. This CDR3 has 13 residues. V lost 6 bases to trimming and J lost 8 bases; unmatched junction nucleotides: 3. Germline CDR1 reads SNHLY; CDR2 reads FYNNEI. The CDR3 loop is CASRGTGDEKLFF. In DNA form, the CDR3 reads TGTGCCAGCAGAGGGACAGGGGACGAAAAACTGTTTTTT.

The table lists this clone with a few counts. The chain has TRBV15 and TRBJ1-5; the D gene is possibly TRBD1 (6 bases). The CDR3 totals 14 residues. Looked up from germline, CDR1 is LNHNV and CDR2 is YYDKDF (reference sequence). With 6 bases removed from V and 3 bases from J, the gap between germline ends came to 12 bases. The CDR3 sequence: CATSFRGLNQPQHF. CDR3 in DNA: TGTGCCACCAGTTTCAGGGGCCTCAATCAGCCCCAGCATTTT.

The chain joins TRBV27 to TRBJ1-2, with 7 bases identical to TRBD1. This CDR3 has 14 residues. CDR1 MNHEY and CDR2 SMNVEV come from the germline V gene (reference sequence). V shed 5 bases and J 0 bases; nucleotides not matched to a gene: 3. The CDR3 loop is CASSGQASNYGYTF. CDR3 nucleotides: TGTGCCAGCAGTGGACAGGCGTCTAACTATGGCTACACCTTC.

The chain uses TRBV9 and TRBJ2-5; D may be TRBD2 (6 bases). Trimming removed 0 bases from V and 4 bases from J, with 13 bases in between. CDR1 and CDR2 from the germline V gene are SGDLS and YYNGEE. This CDR3 comprises 15 residues. The CDR3 spells CASSVGIAVSETQYF. For the CDR3, the DNA is TGTGCCAGCAGCGTAGGAATAGCGGTTTCAGAGACCCAGTACTTC.

The V and J genes are TRBV6-6 and TRBJ1-5, with D hard to call. Trimming took off 2 bases at V and 4 bases at J, with 6 bases between the two ends. Germline-derived CDR1 and CDR2 are MNHNY and SVGAGI (reference sequence). The CDR3 has 13 residues. The chain's CDR3 is CASSYGENQPQHF. The CDR3 DNA reads TGTGCCAGCAGTTACGGGGAGAATCAGCCCCAGCATTTT.

The chain recombines TRBV11-2 with TRBJ2-5, with TRBD2 as a possible D gene (5 bases). The CDR3 length is 17 residues. CDR1 and CDR2 (germline): SGHAT, FQNNGV. V was clipped by 2 bases and J by 1 base, with 17 bases between them. CDR3 residues: CASSLNFRGYSQETQYF. CDR3 sequence (DNA): TGTGCCAGCAGCTTAAATTTCCGCGGGTACTCCCAAGAGACCCAGTACTTC.